Detailed here is one T cell receptor (beta chain). Its cognate antigen is unknown. The V gene lost 0 bases and the J gene lost 0 bases, with 6 bases spanning the gap. The CDR3 contains 15 residues. Per the germline V gene, CDR1 is MNHGY and CDR2 is SAAAGT. These data belong to a study of T cell repertoires in cytomegalovirus infection. TCRdb re-called the reads through MiXCR, storing one row per CDR3 protein. The repertoire has around 300,000 distinct CDR3 sequences, 20% to 30% of them found once; the top ten carry more than 10%. The chain has TRBV6-8 and TRBJ1-3, with D hard to call. The source of this sequence is a human donor in good health (CMV status not recorded). Some clones in this sample may be carry-over from other donors' samples. The source was cultured PBMCs, collected from culture after CMV antigen stimulation. The CDR3 bases are TGTGCCAGCAGTTACTCGCGCGTCTCTGGAAACACCATATATTTT. Protein: CASSYSRVSGNTIYF.